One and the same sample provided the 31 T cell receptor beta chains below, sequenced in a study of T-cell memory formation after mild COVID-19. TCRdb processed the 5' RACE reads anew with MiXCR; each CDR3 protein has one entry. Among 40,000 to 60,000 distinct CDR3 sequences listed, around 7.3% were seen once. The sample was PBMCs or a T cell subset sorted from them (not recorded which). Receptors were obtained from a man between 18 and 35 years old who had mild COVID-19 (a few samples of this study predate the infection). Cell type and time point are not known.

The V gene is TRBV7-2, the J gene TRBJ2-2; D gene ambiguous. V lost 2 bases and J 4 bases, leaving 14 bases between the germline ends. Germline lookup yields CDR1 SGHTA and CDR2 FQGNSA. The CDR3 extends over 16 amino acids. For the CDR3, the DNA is TGTGCCAGCAGCTTAAAGCCCGGCTCGGTCACCGGGGAGCTGTTTTTT. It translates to CASSLKPGSVTGELFF.

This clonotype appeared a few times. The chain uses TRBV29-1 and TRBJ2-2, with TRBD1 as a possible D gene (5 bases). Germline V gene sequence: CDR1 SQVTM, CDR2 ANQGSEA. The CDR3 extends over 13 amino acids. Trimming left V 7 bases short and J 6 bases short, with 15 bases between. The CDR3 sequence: CSAEGVWAGELFF. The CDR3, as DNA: TGCAGCGCCGAAGGGGTCTGGGCCGGGGAGCTGTTTTTT.

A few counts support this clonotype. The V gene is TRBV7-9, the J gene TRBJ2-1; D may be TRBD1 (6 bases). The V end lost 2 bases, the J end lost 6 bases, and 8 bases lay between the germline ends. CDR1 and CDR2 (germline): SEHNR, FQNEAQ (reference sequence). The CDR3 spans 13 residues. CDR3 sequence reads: CASSLQGGNEQFF. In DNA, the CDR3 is TGTGCCAGCAGCTTACAAGGGGGCAATGAGCAGTTCTTC.

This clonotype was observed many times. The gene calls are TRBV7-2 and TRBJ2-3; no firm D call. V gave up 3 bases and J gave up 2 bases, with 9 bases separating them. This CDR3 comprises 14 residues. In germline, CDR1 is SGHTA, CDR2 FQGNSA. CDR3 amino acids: CASSLERNTDTQYF. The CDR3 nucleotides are TGTGCCAGCAGCTTGGAACGGAACACAGATACGCAGTATTTT. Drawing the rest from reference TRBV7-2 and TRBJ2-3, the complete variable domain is GAGVSQSPSNKVTEKGKDVELRCDPISGHTALYWYRQSLGQGLEFLIYFQGNSAPDKSGLPSDRFSAERTGGSVSTLTIQRTQQEDSAVYLCASSLERNTDTQYFGPGTRLTVL.

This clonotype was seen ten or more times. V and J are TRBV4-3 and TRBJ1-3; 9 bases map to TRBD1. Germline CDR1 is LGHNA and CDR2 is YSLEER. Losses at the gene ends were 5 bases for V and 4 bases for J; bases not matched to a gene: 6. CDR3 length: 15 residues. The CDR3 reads CASSNRDREGNTIYF. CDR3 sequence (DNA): TGCGCCAGCAGCAATCGGGACAGGGAGGGAAACACCATATATTTT.

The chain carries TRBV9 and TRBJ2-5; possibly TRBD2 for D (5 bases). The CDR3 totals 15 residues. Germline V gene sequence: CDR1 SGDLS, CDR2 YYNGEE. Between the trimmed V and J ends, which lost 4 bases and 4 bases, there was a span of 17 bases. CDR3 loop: CASSLQGFRGETQYF. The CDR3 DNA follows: TGTGCCAGCAGCTTACAAGGGTTCCGGGGAGAGACCCAGTACTTC.

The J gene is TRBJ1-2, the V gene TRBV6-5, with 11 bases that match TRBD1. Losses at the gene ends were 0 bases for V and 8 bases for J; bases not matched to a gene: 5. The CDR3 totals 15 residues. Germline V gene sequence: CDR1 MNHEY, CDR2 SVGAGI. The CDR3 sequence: CASSYSSRTGGGYTF. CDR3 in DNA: TGTGCCAGCAGTTACTCGAGTCGGACAGGGGGCGGCTACACCTTC.

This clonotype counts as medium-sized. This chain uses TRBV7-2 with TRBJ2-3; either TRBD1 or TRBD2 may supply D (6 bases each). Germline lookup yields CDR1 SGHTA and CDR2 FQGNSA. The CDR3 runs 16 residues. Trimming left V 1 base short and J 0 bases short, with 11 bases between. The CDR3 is CASSLVGGSSTDTQYF. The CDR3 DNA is TGTGCCAGCAGCTTAGTGGGGGGCTCTAGCACAGATACGCAGTATTTT.

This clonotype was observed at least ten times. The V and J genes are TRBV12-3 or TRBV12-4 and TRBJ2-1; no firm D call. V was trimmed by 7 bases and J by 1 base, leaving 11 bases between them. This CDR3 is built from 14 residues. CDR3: CASKFRMSYNEQFF. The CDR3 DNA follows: TGTGCCAGCAAATTCCGAATGTCCTACAATGAGCAGTTCTTC.

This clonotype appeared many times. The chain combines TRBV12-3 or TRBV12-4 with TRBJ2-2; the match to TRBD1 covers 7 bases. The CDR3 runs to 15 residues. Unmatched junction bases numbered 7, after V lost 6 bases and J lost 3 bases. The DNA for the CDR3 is TGTGCCAGCAGACTGGGACAGAGAGACACCGGGGAGCTGTTTTTT. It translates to CASRLGQRDTGELFF.

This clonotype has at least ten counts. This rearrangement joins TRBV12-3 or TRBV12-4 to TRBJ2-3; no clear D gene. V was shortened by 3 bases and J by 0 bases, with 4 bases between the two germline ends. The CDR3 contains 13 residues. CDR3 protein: CASSFESTDTQYF. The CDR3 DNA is TGTGCCAGCAGTTTTGAAAGCACAGATACGCAGTATTTT.

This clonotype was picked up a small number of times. CDR3: CASSLMGNQPQHF. The DNA of the CDR3 is TGTGCCAGCAGTTTGATGGGGAATCAGCCCCAGCATTTT. The chain couples TRBV12-3 or TRBV12-4 to TRBJ1-5; no firm D call. The CDR3 is 13 amino acids. V was pared by 3 bases and J by 4 bases, with 7 bases between.

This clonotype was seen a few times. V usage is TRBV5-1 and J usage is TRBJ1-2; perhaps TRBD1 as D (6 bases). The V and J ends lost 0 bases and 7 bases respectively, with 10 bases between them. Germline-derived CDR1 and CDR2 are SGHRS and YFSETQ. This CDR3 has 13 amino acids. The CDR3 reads CASSLGGPSGYTF. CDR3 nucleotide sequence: TGCGCCAGCAGCTTGGGGGGGCCCAGTGGCTACACCTTC.

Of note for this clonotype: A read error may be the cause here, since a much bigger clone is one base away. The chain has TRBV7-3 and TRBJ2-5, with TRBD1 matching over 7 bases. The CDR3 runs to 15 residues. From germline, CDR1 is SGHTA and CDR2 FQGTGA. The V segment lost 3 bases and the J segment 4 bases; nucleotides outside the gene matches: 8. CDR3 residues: CASSFQGGVGETQYF. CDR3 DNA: TGTGCCAGCAGCTTTCAAGGGGGCGTCGGAGAGACCCAGTACTTC.

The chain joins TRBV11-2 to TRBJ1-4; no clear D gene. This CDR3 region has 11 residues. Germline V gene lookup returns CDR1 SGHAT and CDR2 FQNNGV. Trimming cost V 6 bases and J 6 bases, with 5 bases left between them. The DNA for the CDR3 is TGTGCCAGCAGGAATCATGAAAAACTGTTTTTT. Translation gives CASRNHEKLFF.

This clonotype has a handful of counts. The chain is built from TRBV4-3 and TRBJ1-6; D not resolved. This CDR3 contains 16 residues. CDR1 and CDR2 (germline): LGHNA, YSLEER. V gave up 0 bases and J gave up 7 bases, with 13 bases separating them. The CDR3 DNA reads TGCGCCAGCAGCCAAGAGTCCAGGCCGGGAAATTCACCCCTCCACTTT. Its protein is CASSQESRPGNSPLHF.

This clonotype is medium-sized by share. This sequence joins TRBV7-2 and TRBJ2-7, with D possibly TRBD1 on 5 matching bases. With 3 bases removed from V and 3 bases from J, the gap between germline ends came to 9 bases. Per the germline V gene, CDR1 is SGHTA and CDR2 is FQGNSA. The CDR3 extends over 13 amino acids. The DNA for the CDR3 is TGTGCCAGCAGCTTTCGTAGGGGCTACGAGCAGTACTTC. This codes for CASSFRRGYEQYF.

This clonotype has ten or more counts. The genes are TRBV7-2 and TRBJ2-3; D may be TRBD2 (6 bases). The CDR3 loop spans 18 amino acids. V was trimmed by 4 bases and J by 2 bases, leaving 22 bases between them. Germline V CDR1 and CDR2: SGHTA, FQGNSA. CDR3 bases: TGTGCCAGCAGCTCTGCGGGCGGGAATAGGGTCTCCACAGATACGCAGTATTTT. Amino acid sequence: CASSSAGGNRVSTDTQYF.

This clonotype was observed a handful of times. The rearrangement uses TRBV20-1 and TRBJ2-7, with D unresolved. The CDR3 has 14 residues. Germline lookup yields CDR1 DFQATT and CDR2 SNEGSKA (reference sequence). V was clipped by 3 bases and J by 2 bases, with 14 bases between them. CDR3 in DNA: TGCAGTGCTAGCGGCTTATTTAACCCCTACGAGCAGTACGTC. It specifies CSASGLFNPYEQYV.

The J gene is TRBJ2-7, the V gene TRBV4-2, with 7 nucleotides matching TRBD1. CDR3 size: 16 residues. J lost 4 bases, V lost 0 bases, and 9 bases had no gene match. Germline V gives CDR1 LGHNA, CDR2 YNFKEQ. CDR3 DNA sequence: TGTGCCAGCAGCCAAGAAGGGGGCCGTTCGGGTTACGAGCAGTACTTC. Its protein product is CASSQEGGRSGYEQYF.

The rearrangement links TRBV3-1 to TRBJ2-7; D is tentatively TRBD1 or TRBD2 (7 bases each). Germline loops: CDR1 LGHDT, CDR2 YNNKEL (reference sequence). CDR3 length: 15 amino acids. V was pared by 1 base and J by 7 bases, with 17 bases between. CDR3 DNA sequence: TGTGCCAGCAGCCAAGCCCCAGGGGGGGCGGAGGAGCAGTACGTC. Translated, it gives CASSQAPGGAEEQYV.

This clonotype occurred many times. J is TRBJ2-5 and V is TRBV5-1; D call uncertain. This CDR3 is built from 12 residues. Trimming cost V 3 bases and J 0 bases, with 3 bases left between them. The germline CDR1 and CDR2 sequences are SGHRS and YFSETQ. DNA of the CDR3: TGCGCCAGCAGCTCGTACCAAGAGACCCAGTACTTC. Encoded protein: CASSSYQETQYF.

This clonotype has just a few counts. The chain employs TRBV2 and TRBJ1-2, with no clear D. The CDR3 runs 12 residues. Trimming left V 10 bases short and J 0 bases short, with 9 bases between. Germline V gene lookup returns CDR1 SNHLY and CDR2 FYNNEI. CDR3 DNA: TGTGCCACCGAAACTTCTAACTATGGCTACACCTTC. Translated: CATETSNYGYTF.

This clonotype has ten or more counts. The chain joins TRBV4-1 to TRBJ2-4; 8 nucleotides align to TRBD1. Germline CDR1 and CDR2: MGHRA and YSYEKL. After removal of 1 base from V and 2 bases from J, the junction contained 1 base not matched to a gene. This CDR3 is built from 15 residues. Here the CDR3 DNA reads TGCGCCAGCAGCCAAGGACAGGGGACCAAAAACATTCAGTACTTC. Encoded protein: CASSQGQGTKNIQYF.

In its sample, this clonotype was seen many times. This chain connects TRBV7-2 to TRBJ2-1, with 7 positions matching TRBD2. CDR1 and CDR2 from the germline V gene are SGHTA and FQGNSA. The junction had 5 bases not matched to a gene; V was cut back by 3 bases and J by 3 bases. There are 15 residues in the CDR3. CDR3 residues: CASSFSSGLYNEQFF. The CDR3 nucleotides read TGTGCCAGCAGCTTTTCTAGCGGACTCTACAATGAGCAGTTCTTC.

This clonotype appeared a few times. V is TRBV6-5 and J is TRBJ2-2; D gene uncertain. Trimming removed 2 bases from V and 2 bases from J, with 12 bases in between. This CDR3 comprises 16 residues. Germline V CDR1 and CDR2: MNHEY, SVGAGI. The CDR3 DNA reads TGTGCCAGCAGTTACCGACGGACGGCAAACACCGGGGAGCTGTTTTTT. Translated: CASSYRRTANTGELFF.

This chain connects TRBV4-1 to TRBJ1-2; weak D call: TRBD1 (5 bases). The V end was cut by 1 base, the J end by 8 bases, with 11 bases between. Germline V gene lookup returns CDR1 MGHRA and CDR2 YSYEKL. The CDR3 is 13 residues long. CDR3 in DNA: TGCGCCAGCAGCCAAGCGACAGTCGGGGGCTACACCTTC. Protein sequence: CASSQATVGGYTF.

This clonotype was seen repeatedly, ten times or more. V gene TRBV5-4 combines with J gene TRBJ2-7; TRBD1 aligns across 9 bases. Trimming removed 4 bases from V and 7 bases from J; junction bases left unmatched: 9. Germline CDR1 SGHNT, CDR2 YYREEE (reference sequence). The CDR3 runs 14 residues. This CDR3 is CASSPDRGGREQYV. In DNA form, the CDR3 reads TGTGCCAGCAGCCCGGACAGGGGAGGGAGAGAGCAGTACGTC.

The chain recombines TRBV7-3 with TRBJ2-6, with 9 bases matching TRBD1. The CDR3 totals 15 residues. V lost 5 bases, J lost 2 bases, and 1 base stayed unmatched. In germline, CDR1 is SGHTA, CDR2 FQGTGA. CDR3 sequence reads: CASSRQGAGANVLTF. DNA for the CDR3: TGTGCCAGCAGCCGACAGGGGGCTGGGGCCAACGTCCTGACTTTC.

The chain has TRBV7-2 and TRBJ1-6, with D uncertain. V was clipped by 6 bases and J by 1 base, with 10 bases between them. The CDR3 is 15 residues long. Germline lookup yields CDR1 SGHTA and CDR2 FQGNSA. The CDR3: CASRALGSYNSPLHF. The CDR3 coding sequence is TGTGCCAGCAGGGCTCTGGGTTCCTATAATTCACCCCTCCACTTT. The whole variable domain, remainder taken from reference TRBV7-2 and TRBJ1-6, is GAGVSQSPSNKVTEKGKDVELRCDPISGHTALYWYRQSLGQGLEFLIYFQGNSAPDKSGLPSDRFSAERTGGSVSTLTIQRTQQEDSAVYLCASRALGSYNSPLHFGNGTRLTVT.

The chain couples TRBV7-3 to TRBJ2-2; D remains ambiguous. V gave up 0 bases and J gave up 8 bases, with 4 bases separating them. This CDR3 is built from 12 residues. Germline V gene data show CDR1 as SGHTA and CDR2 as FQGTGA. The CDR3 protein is CASSLTTGELFF. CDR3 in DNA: TGTGCCAGCAGCTTAACGACAGGGGAGCTGTTTTTT.